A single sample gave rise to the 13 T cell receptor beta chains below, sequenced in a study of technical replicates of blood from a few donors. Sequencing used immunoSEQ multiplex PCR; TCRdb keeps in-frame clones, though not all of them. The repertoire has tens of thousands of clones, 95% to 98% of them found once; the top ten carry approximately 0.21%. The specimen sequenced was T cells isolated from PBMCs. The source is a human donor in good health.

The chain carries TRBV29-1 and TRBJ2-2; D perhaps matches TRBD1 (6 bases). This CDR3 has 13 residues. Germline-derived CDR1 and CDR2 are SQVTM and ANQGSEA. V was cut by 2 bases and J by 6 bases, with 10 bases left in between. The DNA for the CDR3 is TGCAGCGTTGAACCACAGGGTTCCGGGGAGCTGTTTTTT. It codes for CSVEPQGSGELFF.

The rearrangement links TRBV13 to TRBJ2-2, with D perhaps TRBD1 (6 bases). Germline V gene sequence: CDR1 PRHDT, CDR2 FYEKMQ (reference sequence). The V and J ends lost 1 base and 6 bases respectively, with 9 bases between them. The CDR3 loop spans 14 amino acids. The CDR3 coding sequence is TGTGCCAGCAGCTTAGACGCAGGGGCCGGGGAGCTGTTTTTT. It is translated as CASSLDAGAGELFF. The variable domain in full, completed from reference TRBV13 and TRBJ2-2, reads AAGVIQSPRHLIKEKRETATLKCYPIPRHDTVYWYQQGPGQDPQFLISFYEKMQSDKGSIPDRFSAQQFSDYHSELNMSSLELGDSALYFCASSLDAGAGELFFGEGSRLTVL.

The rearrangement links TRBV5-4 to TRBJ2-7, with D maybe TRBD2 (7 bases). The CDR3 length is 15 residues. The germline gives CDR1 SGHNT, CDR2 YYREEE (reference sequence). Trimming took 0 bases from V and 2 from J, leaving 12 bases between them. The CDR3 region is CASSLAGGLTYEQYF. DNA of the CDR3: TGTGCCAGCAGCTTGGCGGGGGGCCTAACCTACGAGCAGTACTTC.

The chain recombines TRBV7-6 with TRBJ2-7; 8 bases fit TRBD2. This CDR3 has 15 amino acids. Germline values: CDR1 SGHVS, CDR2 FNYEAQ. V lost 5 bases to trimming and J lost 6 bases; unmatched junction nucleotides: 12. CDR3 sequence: CASSPLAELKAEQYF. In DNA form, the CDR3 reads TGTGCCAGCAGCCCACTAGCGGAACTCAAGGCCGAGCAGTACTTC.

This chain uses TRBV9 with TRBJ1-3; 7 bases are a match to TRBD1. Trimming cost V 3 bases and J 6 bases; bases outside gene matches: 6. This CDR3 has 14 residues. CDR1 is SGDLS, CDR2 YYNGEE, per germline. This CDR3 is CASSEGARENTIYF. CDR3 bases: TGTGCCAGCAGCGAGGGGGCTAGAGAAAACACCATATATTTT.

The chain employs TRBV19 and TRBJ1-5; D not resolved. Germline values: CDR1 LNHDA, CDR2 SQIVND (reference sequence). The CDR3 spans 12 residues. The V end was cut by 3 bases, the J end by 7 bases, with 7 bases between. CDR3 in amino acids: CASSMVGQPQHF. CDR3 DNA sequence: TGTGCCAGTAGTATGGTGGGCCAGCCCCAGCATTTT.

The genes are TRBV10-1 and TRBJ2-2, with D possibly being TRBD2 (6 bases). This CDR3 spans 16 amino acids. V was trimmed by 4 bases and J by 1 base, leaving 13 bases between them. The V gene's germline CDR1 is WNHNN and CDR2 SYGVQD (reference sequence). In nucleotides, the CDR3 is TGCGCCAGCAGTGTGGCCGGGAGTGAGAACACCGGGGAGCTGTTTTTT. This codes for CASSVAGSENTGELFF.

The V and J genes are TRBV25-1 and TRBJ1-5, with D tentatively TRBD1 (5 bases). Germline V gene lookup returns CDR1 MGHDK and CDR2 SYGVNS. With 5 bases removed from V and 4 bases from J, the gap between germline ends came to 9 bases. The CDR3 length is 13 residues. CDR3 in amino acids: CASSQGANQPQHF. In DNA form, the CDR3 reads TGTGCCAGCAGTCAGGGTGCGAATCAGCCCCAGCATTTT. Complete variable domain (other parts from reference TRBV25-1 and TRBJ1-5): EADIYQTPRYLVIGTGKKITLECSQTMGHDKMYWYQQDPGMELHLIHYSYGVNSTEKGDLSSESTVSRIRTEHFPLTLESARPSHTSQYLCASSQGANQPQHFGDGTRLSIL.

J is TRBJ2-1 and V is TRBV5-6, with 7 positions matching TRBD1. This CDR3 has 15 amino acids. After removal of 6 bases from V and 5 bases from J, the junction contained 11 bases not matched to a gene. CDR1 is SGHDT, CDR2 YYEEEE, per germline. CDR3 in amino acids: CASKDRDTVNNEQFF. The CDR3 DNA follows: TGTGCCAGCAAAGACAGGGACACCGTCAACAATGAGCAGTTCTTC.

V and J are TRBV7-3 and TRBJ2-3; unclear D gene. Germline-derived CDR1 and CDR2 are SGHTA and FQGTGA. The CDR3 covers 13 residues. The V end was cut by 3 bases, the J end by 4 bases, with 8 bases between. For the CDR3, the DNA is TGTGCCAGCAGCTTCGGTCTCCCAGATACGCAGTATTTT. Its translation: CASSFGLPDTQYF.

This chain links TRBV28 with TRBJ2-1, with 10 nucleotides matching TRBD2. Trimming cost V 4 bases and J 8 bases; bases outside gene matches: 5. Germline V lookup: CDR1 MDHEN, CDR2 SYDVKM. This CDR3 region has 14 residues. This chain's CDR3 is CASSSPSGSYEQFF. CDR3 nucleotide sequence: TGTGCCAGCAGTTCCCCTAGCGGGAGTTATGAGCAGTTCTTC.

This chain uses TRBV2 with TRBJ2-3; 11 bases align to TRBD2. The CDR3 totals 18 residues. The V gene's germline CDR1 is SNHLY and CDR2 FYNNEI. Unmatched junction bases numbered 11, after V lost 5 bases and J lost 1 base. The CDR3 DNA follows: TGTGCCAGCAGTCCTTTAGCGGGAGGGCTCGGGGGCACAGATACGCAGTATTTT. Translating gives CASSPLAGGLGGTDTQYF. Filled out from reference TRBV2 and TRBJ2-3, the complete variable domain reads EPEVTQTPSHQVTQMGQEVILRCVPISNHLYFYWYRQILGQKVEFLVSFYNNEISEKSEIFDDQFSVERPDGSNFTLKIRSTKLEDSAMYFCASSPLAGGLGGTDTQYFGPGTRLTVL.

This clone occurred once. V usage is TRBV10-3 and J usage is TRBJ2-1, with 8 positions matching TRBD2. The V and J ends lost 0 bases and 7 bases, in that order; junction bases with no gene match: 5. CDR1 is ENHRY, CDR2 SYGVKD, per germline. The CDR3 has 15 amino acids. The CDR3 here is CAISESTGTSNEQFF. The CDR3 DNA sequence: TGTGCCATCAGTGAGTCTACGGGGACTAGTAATGAGCAGTTCTTC.